A single sample is the source of the 9 T cell receptor beta chains below, sequenced in a study of T cells expressing NK-cell markers. TCRdb reprocessed the 5' RACE reads, with one entry per CDR3 protein and no DNA. Across about 160,000 distinct CDR3 sequences, the top ten clones capture over 20% of the sample. The sample taken for sequencing was blood T cells: a sorted CD56 or NKG2C T cell subset, CD4+ or CD8+ T cells, or bulk PBMC T cells (not recorded which). These receptors all stem from a man between 18 and 69 years old in good health.

V and J are TRBV4-2 and TRBJ2-7; absent DNA, TCRdb's TRBD1 call cannot be checked. Germline V CDR1 and CDR2: LGHNA, YNFKEQ. The CDR3 is 16 amino acids. The CDR3: CASSQDQGGSPYEQYF.

This chain uses TRBV9 with TRBJ2-7; TCRdb's D call, TRBD2, is unchecked because there is no DNA. The CDR3 runs to 15 residues. Looked up from germline, CDR1 is SGDLS and CDR2 is YYNGEE. CDR3 region: CASSVTDGARAEQYF. The variable domain in full, completed from reference TRBV9 and TRBJ2-7, reads DSGVTQTPKHLITATGQRVTLRCSPRSGDLSVYWYQQSLDQGLQFLIQYYNGEERAKGNILERFSAQQFPDLHSELNLSSLELGDSALYFCASSVTDGARAEQYFGPGTRLTVT.

The J gene is TRBJ2-7, the V gene TRBV5-1; TCRdb returns TRBD1, unconfirmable since there is no DNA. Germline CDR1 reads SGHRS; CDR2 reads YFSETQ. The CDR3 has 14 residues. The CDR3 loop is CASSLQATPYEQYF.

This chain joins TRBV20-1 and TRBJ2-7; TCRdb proposes TRBD1, but this gene call is untestable without DNA. Germline V gives CDR1 DFQATT, CDR2 SNEGSKA (reference sequence). The CDR3 sequence is 17 residues long. The CDR3 here is CSAKAPFGGQNSYEQYF.

V gene TRBV5-6 combines with J gene TRBJ2-7. CDR3 length equals 11 residues. The V gene's germline CDR1 is SGHDT and CDR2 YYEEEE. CDR3 loop: CASSYVGEQYF.

This chain joins TRBV3-1 and TRBJ2-1. Germline loops: CDR1 LGHDT, CDR2 YNNKEL (reference sequence). There are 17 residues in the CDR3. The CDR3 sequence is CASSQGISGDPYNEQFF.

This sequence joins TRBV12-3 or TRBV12-4 and TRBJ2-3; as DNA is missing, the TRBD1 call by TCRdb cannot be tested. The CDR3 totals 14 residues. CDR3 sequence reads: CASWRGAGTDTQYF.

V gene TRBV28 combines with J gene TRBJ1-5. Germline values: CDR1 MDHEN, CDR2 SYDVKM. CDR3 length: 14 amino acids. The CDR3 spells CASRLQRGNQPQHF.

The CDR3 loop is CASSQDQMGTSGGLNIQYF. The chain uses TRBV4-2 and TRBJ2-4; TCRdb gives TRBD2 as the D gene, but with no DNA this cannot be confirmed. Germline values: CDR1 LGHNA, CDR2 YNFKEQ. The CDR3 contains 19 residues.